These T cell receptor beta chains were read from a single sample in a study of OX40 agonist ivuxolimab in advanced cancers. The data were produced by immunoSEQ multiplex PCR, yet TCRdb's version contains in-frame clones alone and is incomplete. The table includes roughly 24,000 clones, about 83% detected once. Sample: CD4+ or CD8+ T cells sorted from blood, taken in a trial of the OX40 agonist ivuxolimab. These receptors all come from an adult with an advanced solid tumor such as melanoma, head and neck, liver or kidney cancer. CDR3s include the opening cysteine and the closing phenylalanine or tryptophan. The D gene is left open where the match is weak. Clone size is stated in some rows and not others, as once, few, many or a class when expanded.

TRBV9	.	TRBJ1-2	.	TGTGCCAGCAGTGCCGGGGGCTCTAACTATGGCTACACCTTC	CASSAGGSNYGYTF
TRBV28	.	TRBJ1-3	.	TGTGCCAGCATCTACCCCGGGAGTTCTGGAAACACCATATATTTT	CASIYPGSSGNTIYF
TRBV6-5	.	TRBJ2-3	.	TGTGCCAGCAGCTATACACCCTCGGGCACAGATACGCAGTATTTT	CASSYTPSGTDTQYF
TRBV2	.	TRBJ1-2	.	TGTGCCAGCAGTGTGGGACACCTCTATGGCTACACCTTC	CASSVGHLYGYTF
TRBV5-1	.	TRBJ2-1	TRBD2	TGCGCCAGCAGCCTCGATGGGGGAGCGGGGGGTGTCAATGAGCAGTTCTTC	CASSLDGGAGGVNEQFF
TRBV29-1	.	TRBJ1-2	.	TGCAGCGTTGAAGATCTGACAGGCCCCTATGGCTACACCTTC	CSVEDLTGPYGYTF
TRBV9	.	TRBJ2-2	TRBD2	TGTGCCAGCAGCGTGGGGACTAGCGGGGGGTACACCGGGGAGCTGTTTTTT	CASSVGTSGGYTGELFF
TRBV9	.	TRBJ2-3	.	TGTGCCAGCAGCTTCGAGGGGGGTGTGCGGGTAGATACGCAGTATTTT	CASSFEGGVRVDTQYF
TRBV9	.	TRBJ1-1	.	TGTGTCAGCAGCGTAGGCTCAGAGGGACCTGAAGCTTTCTTT	CVSSVGSEGPEAFF
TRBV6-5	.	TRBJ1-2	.	TGTGCCAGCAGTTACCTCGCCACAGATGGCTACACCTTC	CASSYLATDGYTF
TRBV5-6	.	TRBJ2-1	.	TGTGCCAGCAGTCGCGACAGGATTGGGCAGTTCTTC	CASSRDRIGQFF
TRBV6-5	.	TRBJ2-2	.	TGTGCCAGCACCTTCCAGGGAGACACCGGGGAGCTGTTTTTT	CASTFQGDTGELFF
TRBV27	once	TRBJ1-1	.	TGTGCCACCAAGGAAGATTCAGGTGAAGCTTTCTTT	CATKEDSGEAFF
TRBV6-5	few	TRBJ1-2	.	TGTGCCAGCAGTTACTTTGGAGTCGACACGGACTATGGCTACACCTTC	CASSYFGVDTDYGYTF
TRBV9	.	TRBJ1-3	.	TGTGCCAGCAGCGTGGACGGTAGGCCTGGAAACACCATATATTTT	CASSVDGRPGNTIYF
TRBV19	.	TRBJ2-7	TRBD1	TGTGCCAGTAGCCCCGGACAGGGGGCCTACGAGCAGTACTTC	CASSPGQGAYEQYF
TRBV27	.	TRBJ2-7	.	TGTGCCAGCAGTTTTAACGGGATCTCCTACGAGCAGTACTTC	CASSFNGISYEQYF
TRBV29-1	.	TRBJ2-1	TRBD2	TGCAGCCCGGCGACTGGCGGGGGGGCCAATGAGCAGTTCTTC	CSPATGGGANEQFF
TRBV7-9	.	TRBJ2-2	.	TGTGCCAGCAGGAACACCGGGGAGCTGTTTTTT	CASRNTGELFF
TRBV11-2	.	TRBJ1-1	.	TGTGCCAGCAGCTTAGGGAGCTTGAACACTGAAGCTTTCTTT	CASSLGSLNTEAFF
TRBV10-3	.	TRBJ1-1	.	TGTGCCATCAGTGAGTCGAAAGGGCAGAACACTGAAGCTTTCTTT	CAISESKGQNTEAFF
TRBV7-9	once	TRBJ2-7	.	TGTGCCAGCAGCTTGGCGCCGAGGCGGGACGAGCAGTACTTC	CASSLAPRRDEQYF
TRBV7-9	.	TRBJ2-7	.	TGTGCCAGCAGCTCTCCGCCGGACGGCACCTACGAGCAGTACTTC	CASSSPPDGTYEQYF
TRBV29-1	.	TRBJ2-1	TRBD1	TGCAGCGTTGAAGATCCCCGGGACAGTTACAATGAGCAGTTCTTC	CSVEDPRDSYNEQFF
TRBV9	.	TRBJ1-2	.	TGTGCCAGCAGCGTAGCCCTCAGGGATGGCTACACCTTC	CASSVALRDGYTF
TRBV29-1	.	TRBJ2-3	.	TGCAGCGCCGCAGGGGAGCTGGATACGCAGTATTTT	CSAAGELDTQYF
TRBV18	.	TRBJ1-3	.	TGTGCCAGCTCACCACGGGGTTCCTCTGGAAACACCATATATTTT	CASSPRGSSGNTIYF
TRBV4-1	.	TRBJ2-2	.	TGCGCCAGCAGCCAAGATGTCGTGGAGGGGGCCGGGGAGCTGTTTTTT	CASSQDVVEGAGELFF
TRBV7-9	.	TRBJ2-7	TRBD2	TGTGCCAGCAGCTTATTATCCGGGGGGGAACCCTACGAGCAGTACTTC	CASSLLSGGEPYEQYF
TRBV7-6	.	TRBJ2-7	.	TGTGCCAGCAGCCAGTCCGGTTGGGAGCAGTACTTC	CASSQSGWEQYF
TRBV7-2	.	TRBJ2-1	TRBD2	TGTGCCAGCAGCGCAACTGGACTAGCGGGGGGGCCCGGGCAGTTCTTC	CASSATGLAGGPGQFF
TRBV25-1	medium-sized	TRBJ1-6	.	TGTGCCAGCAGTGACGGACGGGGGCCCAATTATAATTCACCCCTCCACTTT	CASSDGRGPNYNSPLHF
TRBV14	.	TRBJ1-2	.	TGTGCCAGCAGCCAAGATCCCTTAACGCCGGACTATGGCTACACCTTC	CASSQDPLTPDYGYTF
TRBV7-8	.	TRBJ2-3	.	TGTGCCAGCAGCTTAGCACTGACAGGCCCTAAGCACCGCACAGATACGCAGTATTTT	CASSLALTGPKHRTDTQYF
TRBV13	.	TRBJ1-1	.	TGTGCCAGCAGTCCAAGGGGTATAACTGAAGCTTTCTTT	CASSPRGITEAFF
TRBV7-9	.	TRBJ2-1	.	TGTGCCATTCCAAGATCCGGGGACCCGGGTGAGCAGTTCTTC	CAIPRSGDPGEQFF
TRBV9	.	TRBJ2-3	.	TGTGCCAGCAGCGTTTCCGGGAGCACAGATACGCAGTATTTT	CASSVSGSTDTQYF
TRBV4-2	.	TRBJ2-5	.	TGTGCCAGCAGCCAAGATAGAGGAGGGCAAGAGACCCAGTACTTC	CASSQDRGGQETQYF
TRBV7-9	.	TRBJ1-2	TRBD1	TGTGCCAGCAGCTTAGGGGACAGCTATGGCTACACCTTC	CASSLGDSYGYTF
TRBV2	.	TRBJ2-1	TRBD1	TGTGCCAGATCACGAGACAGGGGGTTTTCCTACAATGAGCAGTTCTTC	CARSRDRGFSYNEQFF
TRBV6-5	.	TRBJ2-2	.	TGTGCCAGCAGTTACTCTTATCCCGGGGAGCTGTTTTTT	CASSYSYPGELFF
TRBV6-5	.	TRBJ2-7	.	TGTGCCAGCAGTGTCGGCCCCGAACAGGACGAGCAGTACTTC	CASSVGPEQDEQYF
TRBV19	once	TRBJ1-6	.	TGTGCCAGTAGTCAAGGGAGCTCCTATAATTCACCCCTCCACTTT	CASSQGSSYNSPLHF
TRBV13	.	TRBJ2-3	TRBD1	TGTGCCAGCAGCTCGGACAGGGAAGTCACAGATACGCAGTATTTT	CASSSDREVTDTQYF
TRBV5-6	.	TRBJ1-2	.	TGTGCCAGCAGCTTTACGACAGTGCCTTCCTATGGCTACACCTTC	CASSFTTVPSYGYTF